This T cell receptor (beta chain) was captured by sequencing in a study of STAT5B mutations in CD4+ large granular lymphocyte leukemia. Findings and caveats of the study: CD4-sorted patient repertoires seemed more clonal than healthy CD4+ repertoires. The CD4+ versus CD8+ T-LGLL clonality difference may reflect limited sample size.

Germline CDR1 reads SGHRS; CDR2 reads YFSETQ. V was pared by 0 bases and J by 3 bases, with 4 bases of the junction left unmatched. CDR3 size: 16 residues. About this clone: Its antigen is unknown.

Source study methods: A productive frequency of 2.59 x 10-5 was the lowest detectable. Clones were sequenced by immunoSEQ multiplex PCR, and TCRdb holds only the in-frame ones, with some missing. V, J and clone size are taken as reported in that table, and D and trimming were inferred from the DNA itself. The data show 30,000 to 35,000 clones, roughly 88% seen once. This clonotype originated in a human donor in good health. Material for sequencing was CD4+ T cells from blood buffy coats. The chain links TRBV5-1 to TRBJ2-7; 12 bases match TRBD2. In DNA, the CDR3 is TGCGCCAGCAGCTTGGGGACTAGCGGGGCGCGCTACGAGCAGTACTTC. Amino acid sequence: CASSLGTSGARYEQYF. Based on the CDR3 plus reference TRBV5-1 and TRBJ2-7, the full variable domain is KAGVTQTPRYLIKTRGQQVTLSCSPISGHRSVSWYQQTPGQGLQFLFEYFSETQRNKGNFPGRFSGRQFSNSRSEMNVSTLELGDSALYLCASSLGTSGARYEQYFGPGTRLTVT.